One and the same sample provided the 5 T cell receptor beta chains below, sequenced in a study of cytotoxic CD8 clonotypes in ibrutinib-treated CLL. Method: immunoSEQ multiplex PCR; TCRdb's copy keeps in-frame clones and lacks some. The profile shows fewer than 400,000 clones, over 55% of them singletons. The sequencing here drew on PBMCs, taken after 36 months of ibrutinib treatment. The source is a human donor with chronic lymphocytic leukemia.

This chain joins TRBV11-2 and TRBJ2-2; perhaps TRBD1 as D (6 bases). The CDR3 covers 14 residues. V was shortened by 7 bases and J by 0 bases, with 9 bases between the two germline ends. Germline-derived CDR1 and CDR2 are SGHAT and FQNNGV. The CDR3 coding sequence is TGTGCCAGCACACGGACAGCGAACACCGGGGAGCTGTTTTTT. It is translated as CASTRTANTGELFF.

Worth noting for this clone: Distinct nucleotide sequences in the sample also encode this CDR3. This chain connects TRBV4-1 to TRBJ2-7; D possibly corresponds to TRBD1 (5 bases). CDR1 is MGHRA, CDR2 YSYEKL, per germline. CDR3 length: 14 amino acids. Trimming removed 0 bases at V and 3 bases at J, with 9 bases between. Here the CDR3 DNA reads TGCGCCAGCAGCCAAGATAGGGGAAGCTACGAGCAGTACTTC. Translated, it gives CASSQDRGSYEQYF.

V usage is TRBV5-1 and J usage is TRBJ1-1, with TRBD1 matching 7 bases. Germline CDR1 SGHRS, CDR2 YFSETQ. Trimming at V came to 2 bases and at J to 8 bases, leaving 6 bases not matched to a gene. The CDR3 runs 13 residues. This chain's CDR3 is CASSFDRVIEAFF. CDR3 nucleotide sequence: TGCGCCAGCAGCTTCGACAGGGTCATCGAAGCTTTCTTT.

The genes are TRBV6-5 and TRBJ2-7, with D possibly being TRBD1 (5 bases). Germline V CDR1 and CDR2: MNHEY, SVGAGI. The ends were cut back, 7 bases at V and 2 bases at J, with 9 bases in the middle. The CDR3 consists of 12 residues. CDR3 DNA sequence: TGTGCCAGCACCCAGGGTCCCTACGAGCAGTACTTC. Protein sequence: CASTQGPYEQYF.

Remarks on this clone: This specimen includes other DNA sequences encoding the same CDR3. The chain is built from TRBV9 and TRBJ2-7, with 7 bases fitting TRBD1. Germline CDR1 and CDR2: SGDLS and YYNGEE. The length of the CDR3 is 14 residues. V was clipped by 4 bases and J by 1 base; unmatched bases: 5. The CDR3 region has the DNA TGTGCCAGCAGCCCTCGGACAGGATCCTACGAGCAGTACTTC. Translation: CASSPRTGSYEQYF.